The rows below give T cell receptor beta chains drawn from one sample of a study of technical replicates of blood from a few donors. Clones were sequenced by immunoSEQ multiplex PCR, and TCRdb holds only the in-frame ones, with some missing. Found here are about 80,000 clones, about 94% of them singletons; the top ten hold under 0.4%. Sequencing was done on a sample of T cells isolated from PBMCs. Source of these receptors: a human donor in good health. Each CDR3 is given with its conserved first and last residue. Each record gives: clone size, V gene, J gene, D gene, CDR3 protein, CDR3 DNA. D genes are given only for firm matches. Clone size is not always given. Where it is, it says once, few, many or a class for expanded clones.

clone size: -; V gene: TRBV19; J gene: TRBJ1-3; D gene: -; CDR3 protein: CASSILTSHYGNTIYF; CDR3 DNA: TGTGCCAGTAGTATTCTAACCAGTCACTATGGAAACACCATATATTTT
clone size: -; V gene: TRBV5-6; J gene: TRBJ1-5; D gene: -; CDR3 protein: CASSLLSGNQPQHF; CDR3 DNA: TGTGCCAGCAGCTTGCTATCGGGGAATCAGCCCCAGCATTTT
clone size: -; V gene: TRBV7-9; J gene: TRBJ2-1; D gene: TRBD2; CDR3 protein: CASRYPTSGNNNEQFF; CDR3 DNA: TGTGCCAGCAGATATCCGACTAGCGGGAATAACAATGAGCAGTTCTTC
clone size: -; V gene: TRBV29-1; J gene: TRBJ2-7; D gene: TRBD2; CDR3 protein: CSVGTSGSHAQYF; CDR3 DNA: TGCAGCGTGGGGACTAGCGGGAGCCACGCGCAGTACTTC
clone size: -; V gene: TRBV30; J gene: TRBJ2-7; D gene: -; CDR3 protein: CAWSTVYEQYF; CDR3 DNA: TGTGCCTGGAGTACGGTTTACGAGCAGTACTTC
clone size: -; V gene: TRBV7-2; J gene: TRBJ1-5; D gene: -; CDR3 protein: CASSPSGEYYSNQPQHF; CDR3 DNA: TGTGCCAGCAGCCCCTCAGGGGAATATTATAGCAATCAGCCCCAGCATTTT
clone size: -; V gene: TRBV6-1; J gene: TRBJ2-3; D gene: -; CDR3 protein: CASSGEDTQYF; CDR3 DNA: TGTGCCAGCAGTGGAGAAGATACGCAGTATTTT
clone size: -; V gene: TRBV19; J gene: TRBJ2-7; D gene: -; CDR3 protein: CASSMRDYEQYF; CDR3 DNA: TGTGCCAGTAGTATGCGGGACTACGAGCAGTACTTC
clone size: -; V gene: TRBV5-4; J gene: TRBJ1-2; D gene: -; CDR3 protein: CASSPPGYGYTF; CDR3 DNA: TGTGCCAGCAGCCCCCCCGGCTATGGCTACACCTTC
clone size: -; V gene: TRBV11-2; J gene: TRBJ2-7; D gene: -; CDR3 protein: CASSLDGSYEQYF; CDR3 DNA: TGTGCCAGCAGCTTAGACGGCTCCTACGAGCAGTACTTC
clone size: -; V gene: TRBV27; J gene: TRBJ2-1; D gene: TRBD2; CDR3 protein: CASTVKLRTSGSSSYNEQFF; CDR3 DNA: TGTGCCAGCACCGTGAAGCTTAGGACTAGCGGGAGCAGCTCCTACAATGAGCAGTTCTTC
clone size: -; V gene: TRBV9; J gene: TRBJ2-7; D gene: -; CDR3 protein: CASSPGTLAYEQYF; CDR3 DNA: TGTGCCAGCAGCCCCGGGACATTGGCCTACGAGCAGTACTTC
clone size: -; V gene: TRBV7-9; J gene: TRBJ2-7; D gene: -; CDR3 protein: CASSLGTVNEQYF; CDR3 DNA: TGTGCCAGCAGCTTAGGTACGGTTAACGAGCAGTACTTC
clone size: -; V gene: TRBV11-3; J gene: TRBJ2-7; D gene: TRBD2; CDR3 protein: CASSLVSGGEQYF; CDR3 DNA: TGTGCCAGCAGCTTAGTCTCGGGGGGGGAGCAGTACTTC
clone size: -; V gene: TRBV4-1; J gene: TRBJ1-5; D gene: -; CDR3 protein: CASSPPGRQTNQPQHF; CDR3 DNA: TGCGCCAGCAGCCCTCCCGGGAGGCAGACCAATCAGCCCCAGCATTTT
clone size: -; V gene: TRBV11-2; J gene: TRBJ2-1; D gene: -; CDR3 protein: CASSPEHVSGEQFF; CDR3 DNA: TGTGCCAGCAGCCCCGAGCATGTTTCAGGTGAGCAGTTCTTC
clone size: -; V gene: TRBV4-3; J gene: TRBJ2-2; D gene: TRBD2; CDR3 protein: CASSQDIQREEFGTGELFF; CDR3 DNA: TGCGCCAGCAGCCAAGATATCCAGCGGGAGGAATTCGGCACCGGGGAGCTGTTTTTT
clone size: -; V gene: TRBV7-6; J gene: TRBJ1-1; D gene: -; CDR3 protein: CASSPNGLMPTEAFF; CDR3 DNA: TGTGCCAGCAGCCCCAATGGGCTAATGCCTACTGAAGCTTTCTTT
clone size: -; V gene: TRBV13; J gene: TRBJ2-1; D gene: -; CDR3 protein: CASSTPGTLSYYNEQFF; CDR3 DNA: TGTGCCAGCAGCACCCCCGGGACTCTCAGCTACTACAATGAGCAGTTCTTC
clone size: -; V gene: TRBV10-3; J gene: TRBJ2-2; D gene: TRBD2; CDR3 protein: CAISGFASGRDTNTGELFF; CDR3 DNA: TGTGCCATCAGTGGCTTCGCTAGCGGGAGGGATACTAACACCGGGGAGCTGTTTTTT
clone size: -; V gene: TRBV7-2; J gene: TRBJ2-1; D gene: TRBD1; CDR3 protein: CASSLAPGQGENEQFF; CDR3 DNA: TGTGCCAGCAGCTTAGCTCCGGGACAGGGGGAAAATGAGCAGTTCTTC
clone size: -; V gene: TRBV9; J gene: TRBJ2-1; D gene: TRBD2; CDR3 protein: CASSVGASGRSDNEQFF; CDR3 DNA: TGTGCCAGCAGCGTCGGTGCTAGCGGGAGAAGCGATAATGAGCAGTTCTTC
clone size: once; V gene: TRBV28; J gene: TRBJ2-7; D gene: -; CDR3 protein: CASSLQVNYEQYF; CDR3 DNA: TGTGCCAGCAGTTTACAGGTTAACTACGAGCAGTACTTC
clone size: -; V gene: TRBV4-1; J gene: TRBJ2-2; D gene: -; CDR3 protein: CASSQESASVNTGELFF; CDR3 DNA: TGCGCCAGCAGCCAAGAGAGCGCTAGCGTGAACACCGGGGAGCTGTTTTTT
clone size: -; V gene: TRBV4-1; J gene: TRBJ2-7; D gene: TRBD2; CDR3 protein: CASSQEIGTSAYEQYF; CDR3 DNA: TGCGCCAGCAGCCAAGAGATCGGGACTAGCGCCTACGAGCAGTACTTC
clone size: -; V gene: TRBV5-1; J gene: TRBJ1-1; D gene: -; CDR3 protein: CASSSGNTEAFF; CDR3 DNA: TGCGCCAGCAGCTCCGGGAACACTGAAGCTTTCTTT
clone size: -; V gene: TRBV28; J gene: TRBJ1-1; D gene: -; CDR3 protein: CASPTGNTEAFF; CDR3 DNA: TGTGCCAGCCCGACAGGGAACACTGAAGCTTTCTTT
clone size: -; V gene: TRBV23-1; J gene: TRBJ1-5; D gene: TRBD1; CDR3 protein: CASSQSRQGGNQPQHF; CDR3 DNA: TGCGCCAGCAGTCAATCGCGGCAGGGGGGCAATCAGCCCCAGCATTTT
clone size: -; V gene: TRBV5-6; J gene: TRBJ2-2; D gene: -; CDR3 protein: CASSFPTVGELFF; CDR3 DNA: TGTGCCAGCAGCTTCCCCACTGTCGGGGAGCTGTTTTTT
clone size: -; V gene: TRBV5-1; J gene: TRBJ2-7; D gene: -; CDR3 protein: CASSSEDFKFYEQYF; CDR3 DNA: TGCGCCAGCAGCTCAGAGGACTTCAAATTCTACGAGCAGTACTTC
clone size: once; V gene: TRBV20-1; J gene: TRBJ1-2; D gene: TRBD1; CDR3 protein: CSAVPTGPFF; CDR3 DNA: TGCAGTGCCGTCCCGACAGGGCCATTCTTC
clone size: -; V gene: TRBV23-1; J gene: TRBJ2-7; D gene: TRBD1; CDR3 protein: CASPRGDRVNEQYF; CDR3 DNA: TGCGCCAGCCCTAGGGGAGACAGGGTGAACGAGCAGTACTTC
clone size: -; V gene: TRBV5-1; J gene: TRBJ2-7; D gene: TRBD1; CDR3 protein: CASSFGTGGYEQYF; CDR3 DNA: TGCGCCAGCAGCTTTGGGACAGGGGGCTACGAGCAGTACTTC
clone size: -; V gene: TRBV2; J gene: TRBJ2-3; D gene: -; CDR3 protein: CASSLAGAPDTQYF; CDR3 DNA: TGTGCCAGCAGTTTGGCAGGGGCCCCAGATACGCAGTATTTT
clone size: -; V gene: TRBV27; J gene: TRBJ1-5; D gene: -; CDR3 protein: CASSRSNQPQHF; CDR3 DNA: TGTGCCAGCAGCCGTAGCAATCAGCCCCAGCATTTT
clone size: -; V gene: TRBV11-2; J gene: TRBJ2-5; D gene: -; CDR3 protein: CASTRGGAETQYF; CDR3 DNA: TGTGCCAGCACCAGGGGAGGGGCTGAGACCCAGTACTTC
clone size: once; V gene: TRBV2; J gene: TRBJ2-7; D gene: TRBD2; CDR3 protein: CASVGSGAYEQYF; CDR3 DNA: TGTGCCAGCGTCGGCAGCGGGGCCTACGAGCAGTACTTC
clone size: -; V gene: TRBV4-1; J gene: TRBJ1-1; D gene: TRBD1; CDR3 protein: CASSQRQGNTEAFF; CDR3 DNA: TGCGCCAGCAGCCAGCGACAGGGGAACACTGAAGCTTTCTTT
clone size: -; V gene: TRBV28; J gene: TRBJ2-4; D gene: -; CDR3 protein: CASRPDTENIQYF; CDR3 DNA: TGTGCCAGCAGACCGGACACGGAAAACATTCAGTACTTC
clone size: -; V gene: TRBV27; J gene: TRBJ2-7; D gene: -; CDR3 protein: CASSLTAGLPSYEQYF; CDR3 DNA: TGTGCCAGCAGTTTAACCGCTGGGCTGCCCTCCTACGAGCAGTACTTC
clone size: -; V gene: TRBV11-2; J gene: TRBJ2-5; D gene: -; CDR3 protein: CASSLAYRVETQYF; CDR3 DNA: TGTGCCAGCAGCTTAGCGTACAGGGTTGAGACCCAGTACTTC